This T cell receptor beta chain was profiled in a study of human T cells and chemical hapten exposure. Study information: Minor volume differences among pooled libraries chiefly drove per-sample TCR yield variation.

MiXCR, run by TCRdb on the RACE reads, gives a single entry per CDR3 protein. The data hold approximately 33,000 distinct CDR3 sequences, with around 7.4% observed a single time. This clonotype appeared many times. Time point given: healthy volunteer bleed at 2 weeks. Extraction of total RNA was performed on unfractionated whole blood. The junction had 2 bases not matched to a gene; V was cut back by 4 bases and J by 4 bases. This CDR3 is 13 amino acids long. The V gene's germline CDR1 is SQVTM and CDR2 ANQGSEA. The receptor comes from a human donor in good health. Some clones in this sample may be carry-over from other donors' samples. The sequencing sample was made of whole blood. The genes are TRBV29-1 and TRBJ1-5; 9 bases are a match to TRBD1. In DNA, the CDR3 is TGCAGCGTTGGACAGGGGGGTAATCAGCCCCAGCATTTT. Its protein product is CSVGQGGNQPQHF.